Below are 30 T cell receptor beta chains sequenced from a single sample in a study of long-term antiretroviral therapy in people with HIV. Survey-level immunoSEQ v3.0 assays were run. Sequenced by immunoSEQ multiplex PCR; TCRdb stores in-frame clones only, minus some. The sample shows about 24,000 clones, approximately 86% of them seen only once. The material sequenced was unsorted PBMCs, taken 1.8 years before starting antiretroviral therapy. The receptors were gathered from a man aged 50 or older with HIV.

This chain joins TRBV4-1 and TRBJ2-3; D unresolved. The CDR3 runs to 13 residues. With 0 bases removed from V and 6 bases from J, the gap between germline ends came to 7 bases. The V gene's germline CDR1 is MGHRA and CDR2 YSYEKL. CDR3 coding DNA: TGCGCCAGCAGCCAAGATCCCTCCGATACGCAGTATTTT. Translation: CASSQDPSDTQYF.

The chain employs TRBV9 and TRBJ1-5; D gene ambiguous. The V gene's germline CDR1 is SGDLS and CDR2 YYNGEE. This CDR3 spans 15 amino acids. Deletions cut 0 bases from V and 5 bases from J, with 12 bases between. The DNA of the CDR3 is TGTGCCAGCAGCGTAGGGCCCCAGGAGGATCAGCCCCAGCATTTT. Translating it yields CASSVGPQEDQPQHF.

CDR3 residues: CASSLADRNTDTQYF. The CDR3 DNA reads TGCGCCAGCAGCTTGGCCGACAGAAACACAGATACGCAGTATTTT. This chain joins TRBV5-1 and TRBJ2-3, with D tentatively TRBD1 (5 bases). The V and J ends lost 0 bases and 2 bases respectively, with 10 bases between them. This CDR3 has 15 residues. Germline V gives CDR1 SGHRS, CDR2 YFSETQ.

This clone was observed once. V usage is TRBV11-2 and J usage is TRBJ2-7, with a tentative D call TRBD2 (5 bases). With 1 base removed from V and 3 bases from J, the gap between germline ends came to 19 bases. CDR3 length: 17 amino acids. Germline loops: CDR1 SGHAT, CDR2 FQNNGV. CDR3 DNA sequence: TGTGCCAGCAGCTTAGCTCAGGTCGGCGGAGGAGACTACGAGCAGTACTTC. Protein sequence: CASSLAQVGGGDYEQYF.

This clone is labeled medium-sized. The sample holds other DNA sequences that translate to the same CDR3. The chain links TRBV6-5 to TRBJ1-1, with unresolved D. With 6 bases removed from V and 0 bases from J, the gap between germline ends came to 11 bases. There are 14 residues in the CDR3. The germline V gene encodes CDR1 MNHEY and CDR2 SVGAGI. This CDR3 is CASRPTEVNTEAFF. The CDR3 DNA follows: TGTGCCAGCAGGCCCACTGAGGTGAACACTGAAGCTTTCTTT.

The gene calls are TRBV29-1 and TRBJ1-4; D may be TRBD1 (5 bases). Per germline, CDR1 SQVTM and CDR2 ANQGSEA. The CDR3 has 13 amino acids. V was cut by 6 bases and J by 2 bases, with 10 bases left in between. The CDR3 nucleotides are TGCAGCGTGAGGGGTTGGACTAATGAAAAACTGTTTTTT. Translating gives CSVRGWTNEKLFF.

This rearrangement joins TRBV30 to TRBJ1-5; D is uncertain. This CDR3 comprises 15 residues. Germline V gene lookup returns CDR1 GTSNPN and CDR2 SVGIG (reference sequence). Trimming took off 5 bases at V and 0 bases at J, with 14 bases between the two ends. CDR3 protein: CAWGGGDYSNQPQHF. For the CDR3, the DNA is TGTGCCTGGGGTGGCGGGGATTATAGCAATCAGCCCCAGCATTTT.

CDR3 in DNA: TGTGCCAGCAGTGGGGACAGGGAAAGAACTGAAGCTTTCTTT. As protein: CASSGDRERTEAFF. The rearrangement uses TRBV2 and TRBJ1-1, with TRBD1 matching over 9 bases. Germline V gene lookup returns CDR1 SNHLY and CDR2 FYNNEI. V gave up 4 bases and J gave up 5 bases; unmatched junction bases: 5. This CDR3 comprises 14 residues.

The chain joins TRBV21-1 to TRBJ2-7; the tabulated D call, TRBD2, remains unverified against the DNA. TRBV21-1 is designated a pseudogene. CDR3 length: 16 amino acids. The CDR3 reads CASSPRLAGVSYEQYF. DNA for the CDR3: TGTGCCAGCAGCCCACGACTAGCGGGGGTCTCCTACGAGCAGTACTTC.

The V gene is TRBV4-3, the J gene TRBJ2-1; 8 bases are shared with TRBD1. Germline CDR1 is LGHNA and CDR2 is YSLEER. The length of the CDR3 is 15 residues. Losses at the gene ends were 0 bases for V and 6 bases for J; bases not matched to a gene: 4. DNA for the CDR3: TGCGCCAGCAGCCAAGATCAGGGGGCGGGCAATGAGCAGTTCTTC. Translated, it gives CASSQDQGAGNEQFF.

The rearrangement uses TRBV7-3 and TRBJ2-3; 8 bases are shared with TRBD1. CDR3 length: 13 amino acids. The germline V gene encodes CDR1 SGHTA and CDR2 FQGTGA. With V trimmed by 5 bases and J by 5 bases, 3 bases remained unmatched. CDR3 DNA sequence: TGTGCCAGCAGCCCTGACAGGGGAGATACGCAGTATTTT. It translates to CASSPDRGDTQYF.

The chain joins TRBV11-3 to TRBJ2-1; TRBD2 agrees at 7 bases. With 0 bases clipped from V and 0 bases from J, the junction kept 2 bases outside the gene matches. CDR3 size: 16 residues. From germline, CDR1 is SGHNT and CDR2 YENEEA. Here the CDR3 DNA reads TGTGCCAGCAGCTTAGAGACGGGGGGCTCCTACAATGAGCAGTTCTTC. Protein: CASSLETGGSYNEQFF. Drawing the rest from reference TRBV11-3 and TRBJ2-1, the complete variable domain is EAGVVQSPRYKIIEKKQPVAFWCNPISGHNTLYWYLQNLGQGPELLIRYENEEAVDDSQLPKDRFSAERLKGVDSTLKIQPAELGDSAVYLCASSLETGGSYNEQFFGPGTRLTVL.

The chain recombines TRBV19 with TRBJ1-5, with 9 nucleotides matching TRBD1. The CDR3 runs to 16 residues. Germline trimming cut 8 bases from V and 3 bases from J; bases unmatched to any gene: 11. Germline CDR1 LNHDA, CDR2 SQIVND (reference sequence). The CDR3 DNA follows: TGTGCCAGTCATACTGGGACAGGGAGTATCAATCAGCCCCAGCATTTT. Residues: CASHTGTGSINQPQHF.

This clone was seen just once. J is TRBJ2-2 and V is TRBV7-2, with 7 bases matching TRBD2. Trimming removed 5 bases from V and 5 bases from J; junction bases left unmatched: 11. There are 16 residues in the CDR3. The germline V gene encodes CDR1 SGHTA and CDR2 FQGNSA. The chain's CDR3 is CASSGRGSLVTGELFF. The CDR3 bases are TGTGCCAGCAGCGGGCGGGGGAGCCTTGTGACCGGGGAGCTGTTTTTT.

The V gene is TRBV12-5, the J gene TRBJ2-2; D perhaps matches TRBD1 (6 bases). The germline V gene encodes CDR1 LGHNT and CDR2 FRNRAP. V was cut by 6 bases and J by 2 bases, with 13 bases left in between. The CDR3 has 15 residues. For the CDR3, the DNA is TGTGCTAGTGGCTCGGGACAAGGTAACACCGGGGAGCTGTTTTTT. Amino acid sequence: CASGSGQGNTGELFF.

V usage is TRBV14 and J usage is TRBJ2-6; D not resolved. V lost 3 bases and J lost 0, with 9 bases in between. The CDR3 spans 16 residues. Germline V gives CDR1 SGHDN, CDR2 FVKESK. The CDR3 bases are TGTGCCAGCAGCCAGATAGGAGACTCTGGGGCCAACGTCCTGACTTTC. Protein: CASSQIGDSGANVLTF.

CDR3 sequence reads: CASSLEKWGTEAFF. In nucleotides, the CDR3 is TGTGCCAGCAGCTTAGAGAAATGGGGCACTGAAGCTTTCTTT. V usage is TRBV7-2 and J usage is TRBJ1-1; D unclear. Trimming shortened V by 1 base and J by 4 bases, and 10 bases separated the two germline ends. From germline, CDR1 is SGHTA and CDR2 FQGNSA. The CDR3 loop spans 14 amino acids.

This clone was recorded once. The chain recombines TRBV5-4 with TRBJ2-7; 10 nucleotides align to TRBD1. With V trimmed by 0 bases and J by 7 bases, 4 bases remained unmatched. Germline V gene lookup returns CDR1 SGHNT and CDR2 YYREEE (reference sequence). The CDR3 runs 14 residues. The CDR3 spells CASSLGGQGREQYF. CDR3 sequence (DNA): TGTGCCAGCAGCTTGGGGGGACAGGGGAGGGAGCAGTACTTC.

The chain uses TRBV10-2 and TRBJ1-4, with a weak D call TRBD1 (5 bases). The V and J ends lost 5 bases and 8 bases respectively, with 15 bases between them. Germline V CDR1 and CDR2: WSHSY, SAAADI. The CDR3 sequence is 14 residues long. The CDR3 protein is CASSLGGVVEKLFF. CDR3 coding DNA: TGCGCCAGCAGTCTGGGGGGGGTGGTCGAAAAACTGTTTTTT.

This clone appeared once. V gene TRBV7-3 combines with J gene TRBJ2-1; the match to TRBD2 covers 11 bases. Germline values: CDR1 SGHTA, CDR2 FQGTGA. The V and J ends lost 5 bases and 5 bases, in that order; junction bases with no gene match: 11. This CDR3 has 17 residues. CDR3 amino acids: CASSPQPGTSGDNEQFF. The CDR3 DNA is TGTGCCAGCAGCCCGCAACCCGGGACTAGCGGTGACAATGAGCAGTTCTTC.

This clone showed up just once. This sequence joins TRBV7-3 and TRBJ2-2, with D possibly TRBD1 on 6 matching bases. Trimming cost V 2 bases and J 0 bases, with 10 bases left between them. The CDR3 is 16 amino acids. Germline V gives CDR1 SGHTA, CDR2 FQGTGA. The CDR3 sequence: CASSLFRGPNTGELFF. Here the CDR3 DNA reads TGTGCCAGCAGCTTATTCAGGGGACCGAACACCGGGGAGCTGTTTTTT.

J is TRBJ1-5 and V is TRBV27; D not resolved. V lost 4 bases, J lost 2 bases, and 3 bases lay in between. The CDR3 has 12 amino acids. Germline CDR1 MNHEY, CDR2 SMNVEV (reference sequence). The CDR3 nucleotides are TGTGCCAGCAGTTCTGGCAATCAGCCCCAGCATTTT. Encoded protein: CASSSGNQPQHF.

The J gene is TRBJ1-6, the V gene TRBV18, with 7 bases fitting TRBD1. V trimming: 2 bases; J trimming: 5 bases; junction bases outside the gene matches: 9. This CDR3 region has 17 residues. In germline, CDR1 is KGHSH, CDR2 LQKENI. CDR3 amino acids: CASSPTWAGQNNSPLHF. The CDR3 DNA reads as TGTGCCAGCTCACCAACCTGGGCGGGACAGAATAATTCACCCCTCCACTTT.

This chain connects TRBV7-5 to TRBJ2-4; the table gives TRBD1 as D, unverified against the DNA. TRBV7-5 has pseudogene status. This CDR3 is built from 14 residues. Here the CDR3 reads CVRSFGGGKNIQYF. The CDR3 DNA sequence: TGTGTCAGAAGCTTTGGGGGCGGCAAAAACATTCAGTACTTC.

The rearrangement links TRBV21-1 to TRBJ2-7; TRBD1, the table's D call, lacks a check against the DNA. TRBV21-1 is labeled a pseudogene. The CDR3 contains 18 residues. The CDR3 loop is CASSHSRRDTPPSHEQYF. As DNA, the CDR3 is TGTGCCAGCAGCCATTCCCGCCGGGACACGCCACCATCCCACGAGCAGTACTTC.

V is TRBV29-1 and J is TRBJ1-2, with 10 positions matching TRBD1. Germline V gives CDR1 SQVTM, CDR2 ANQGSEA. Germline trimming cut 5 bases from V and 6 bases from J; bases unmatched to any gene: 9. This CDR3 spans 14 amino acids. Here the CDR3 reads CSVSGTGDLDGYTF. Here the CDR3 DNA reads TGCAGCGTTTCCGGGACAGGGGACCTAGATGGCTACACCTTC.

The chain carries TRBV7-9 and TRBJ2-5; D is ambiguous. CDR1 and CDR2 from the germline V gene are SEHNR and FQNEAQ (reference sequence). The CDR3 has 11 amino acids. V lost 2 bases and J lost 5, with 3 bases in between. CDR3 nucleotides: TGTGCCAGCAGCTTATCCGAGACCCAGTACTTC. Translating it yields CASSLSETQYF.

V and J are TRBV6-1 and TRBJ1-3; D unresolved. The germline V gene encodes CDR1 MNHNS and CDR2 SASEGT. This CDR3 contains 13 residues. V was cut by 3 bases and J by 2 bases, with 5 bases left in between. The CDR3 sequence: CASSEGPGNTIYF. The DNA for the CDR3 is TGTGCCAGCAGTGAGGGCCCTGGAAACACCATATATTTT.

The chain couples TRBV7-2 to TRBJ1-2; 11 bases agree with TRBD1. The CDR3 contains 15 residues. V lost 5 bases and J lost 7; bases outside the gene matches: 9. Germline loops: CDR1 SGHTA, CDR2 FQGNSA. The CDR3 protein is CASSKRTGGASGYTF. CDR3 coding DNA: TGTGCCAGCAGCAAGAGGACAGGGGGCGCGTCTGGCTACACCTTC.

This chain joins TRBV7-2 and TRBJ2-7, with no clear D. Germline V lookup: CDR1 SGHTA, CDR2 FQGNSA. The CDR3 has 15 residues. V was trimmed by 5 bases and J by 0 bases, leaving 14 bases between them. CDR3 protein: CASSPSLRSSYEQYF. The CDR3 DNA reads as TGTGCCAGCAGCCCTAGTCTCCGGAGCTCCTACGAGCAGTACTTC.